The next 12 T cell receptor beta chains were all read from a single sample in a study of T cells in narcolepsy. TCRdb's copy holds only in-frame clones and misses some; the assay was immunoSEQ multiplex PCR. The table includes about 32,000 clones, roughly four fifths detected once. Sample: memory (CD45RA-) CD4+ T cells from blood. The receptors come from a human donor in good health.

CDR3 nucleotide sequence: TGTGCCAGTAGTACAGGGGGGGGGAGCAATCAGCCCCAGCATTTT. Its protein product is CASSTGGGSNQPQHF. V is TRBV19 and J is TRBJ1-5, with 7 positions matching TRBD1. CDR3 size: 15 residues. V lost 4 bases to trimming and J lost 1 base; unmatched junction nucleotides: 4. Germline V gives CDR1 LNHDA, CDR2 SQIVND (reference sequence).

The sample holds one count of this clone. The chain carries TRBV18 and TRBJ2-6; the D is unclear. Trimming stripped 3 bases from V and 3 bases from J, with 6 bases between. This CDR3 has 14 residues. Germline CDR1 and CDR2: KGHSH and LQKENI. The CDR3 spells CASSPADGANVLTF. CDR3 DNA sequence: TGTGCCAGCTCACCGGCAGATGGGGCCAACGTCCTGACTTTC.

CDR3 coding DNA: TGTGCCAGCAGCTTGAAGACAGGGGGCTCCTATGAGCAGTTCTTC. As protein: CASSLKTGGSYEQFF. V usage is TRBV5-4 and J usage is TRBJ2-1; 10 bases fit TRBD1. After removal of 1 base from V and 8 bases from J, the junction contained 6 bases not matched to a gene. This CDR3 is 15 amino acids long. The V gene's germline CDR1 is SGHNT and CDR2 YYREEE (reference sequence).

The chain employs TRBV5-4 and TRBJ1-6; a possible D gene is TRBD1 (6 bases). The germline gives CDR1 SGHNT, CDR2 YYREEE (reference sequence). The CDR3 contains 15 residues. V lost 2 bases and J lost 10, with 16 bases in between. CDR3 bases: TGTGCCAGCAGCTTTGCGGGGGCGCTGAACTCACCCCTCCACTTT. This sequence encodes CASSFAGALNSPLHF.

V and J are TRBV11-3 and TRBJ2-7; D is undetermined. V dropped 4 bases and J dropped 0 bases, with 7 bases sitting between them. Germline CDR1 SGHNT, CDR2 YENEEA. The CDR3 consists of 13 residues. The CDR3 loop reads CASSWGTSYEQYF. In nucleotides, the CDR3 is TGTGCCAGCAGCTGGGGAACCTCCTACGAGCAGTACTTC.

The gene calls are TRBV6-6 and TRBJ2-7; TRBD1 aligns across 8 bases. Trimming at V came to 11 bases and at J to 5 bases, leaving 8 bases not matched to a gene. Germline values: CDR1 MNHNY, CDR2 SVGAGI (reference sequence). The CDR3 is 12 residues long. CDR3 protein: CAVLDRVNEQYF. CDR3 sequence (DNA): TGTGCCGTATTGGACAGGGTTAACGAGCAGTACTTC.

V is TRBV7-2 and J is TRBJ1-6, with D tentatively TRBD1 (5 bases). The germline V gene encodes CDR1 SGHTA and CDR2 FQGNSA. V was cut by 6 bases and J by 5 bases, with 17 bases left in between. This CDR3 contains 16 residues. In DNA, the CDR3 is TGTGCCAGCAGGTCAGGGCTGCGGTCGGATAATTCACCCCTCCACTTT. This codes for CASRSGLRSDNSPLHF.

This clone showed up just once. The chain couples TRBV7-2 to TRBJ1-1; D is uncertain. The CDR3 is 14 residues long. Germline values: CDR1 SGHTA, CDR2 FQGNSA. V was pared by 2 bases and J by 4 bases, with 11 bases between. This CDR3 reads CASSLSRVGTEAFF. CDR3 DNA sequence: TGTGCCAGCAGCTTATCACGTGTCGGCACTGAAGCTTTCTTT.

The count of this clone is one. The gene calls are TRBV21-1 and TRBJ1-2. TRBV21-1 is assigned pseudogene status. The CDR3 loop spans 9 amino acids. Written as DNA, the CDR3 is TGTGCCAGCCACTATGGCTACACCTTC. Amino acids: CASHYGYTF.

The V gene is TRBV28, the J gene TRBJ1-1; 9 bases agree with TRBD1. Germline CDR1 and CDR2: MDHEN and SYDVKM. CDR3 length: 18 amino acids. Trimming removed 1 base from V and 5 bases from J; junction bases left unmatched: 14. CDR3 sequence (DNA): TGTGCCAGCAGTTTATCGACGCCGGACAGGGGCCGAGGGACTGAAGCTTTCTTT. It is translated as CASSLSTPDRGRGTEAFF.

This chain's CDR3 is CASSLGQWDTQYF. The CDR3, as DNA: TGTGCCAGCAGCTTAGGCCAATGGGATACGCAGTATTTT. The chain is built from TRBV7-9 and TRBJ2-3; D gene unclear. CDR3 size: 13 residues. V dropped 1 base and J dropped 6 bases, with 8 bases sitting between them. Per germline, CDR1 SEHNR and CDR2 FQNEAQ (reference sequence).

Notes on this clone: The germline gene is not matched at one end of the junction; a read error may be the cause. Written as DNA, the CDR3 is TGTGCCAGTAGTATGACACGACAGCCGAGCTCCTATAATTCACCCCCCCACTTT. This encodes CASSMTRQPSSYNSPPHF. The chain links TRBV19 to TRBJ1-6; TRBD1 might be the D (5 bases). Germline V gives CDR1 LNHDA, CDR2 SQIVND (reference sequence). This CDR3 comprises 18 residues.